This T cell receptor (beta chain) emerged from a study of control samples from healthy donors and cancer patients. The CDR3 loop spans 12 amino acids. Deletions cut 6 bases from V and 13 bases from J, with 16 bases between. Germline lookup yields CDR1 MNHEY and CDR2 SVGEGT. Here immunoSEQ multiplex PCR was the method, and the copy in TCRdb shows in-frame clones only, minus some. Among roughly 89,000 clones listed, 90% to 95% were seen once. The sequence was collected from a middle-aged man in good health. The sample taken for sequencing was blood. The V call is TRBV6-2 or TRBV6-3, the J call TRBJ2-1; unclear D gene. As DNA, the CDR3 is TGTGCCAGCAGCCCCGGAAAAGGCCCTCAGTTCTTC. This codes for CASSPGKGPQFF.